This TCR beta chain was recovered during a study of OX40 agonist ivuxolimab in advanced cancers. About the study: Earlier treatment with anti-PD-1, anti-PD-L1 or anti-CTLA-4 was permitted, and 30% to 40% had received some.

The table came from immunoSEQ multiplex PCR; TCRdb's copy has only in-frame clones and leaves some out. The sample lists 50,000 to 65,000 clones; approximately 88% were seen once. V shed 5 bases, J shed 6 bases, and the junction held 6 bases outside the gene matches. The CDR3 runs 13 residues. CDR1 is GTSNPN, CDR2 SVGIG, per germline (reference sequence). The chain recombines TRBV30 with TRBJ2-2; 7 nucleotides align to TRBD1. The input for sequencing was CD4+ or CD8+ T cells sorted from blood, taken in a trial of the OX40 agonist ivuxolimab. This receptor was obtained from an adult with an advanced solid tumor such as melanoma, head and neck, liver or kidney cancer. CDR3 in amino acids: CAWDRAASGELFF. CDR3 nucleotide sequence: TGTGCCTGGGACAGGGCCGCTTCCGGGGAGCTGTTTTTT.